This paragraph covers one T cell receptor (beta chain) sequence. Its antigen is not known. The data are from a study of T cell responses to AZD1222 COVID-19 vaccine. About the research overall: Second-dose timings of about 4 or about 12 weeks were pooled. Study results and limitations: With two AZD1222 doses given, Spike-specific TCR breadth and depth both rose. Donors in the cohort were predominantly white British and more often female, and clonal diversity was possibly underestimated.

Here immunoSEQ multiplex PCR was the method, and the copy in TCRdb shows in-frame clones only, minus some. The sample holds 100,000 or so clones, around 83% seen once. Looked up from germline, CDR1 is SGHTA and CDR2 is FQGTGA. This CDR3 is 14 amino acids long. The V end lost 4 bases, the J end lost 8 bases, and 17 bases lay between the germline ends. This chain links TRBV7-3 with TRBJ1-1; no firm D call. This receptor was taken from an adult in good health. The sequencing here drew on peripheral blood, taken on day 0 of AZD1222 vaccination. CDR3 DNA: TGTGCCAGCAGCTCAACCTTGGACGGATCCGAAGCTTTCTTT. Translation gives CASSSTLDGSEAFF.